This entry lists 32 T cell receptor beta chains sequenced from one sample in a study of blood T cell repertoires in COVID-19. Assay: immunoSEQ multiplex PCR; the TCRdb copy retains only in-frame clones and omits some. Among over 200,000 clones listed, 85% to 90% were seen once. The sample was PBMCs or T cells enriched from blood (not recorded which). The receptors stem from a man younger than 35 who had recovered from COVID-19.

This chain connects TRBV4-2 to TRBJ1-5, with 7 bases lining up with TRBD1. The germline V gene encodes CDR1 LGHNA and CDR2 YNFKEQ. The V segment lost 3 bases and the J segment 8 bases; nucleotides outside the gene matches: 1. This CDR3 comprises 12 residues. CDR3 in amino acids: CASSHQGEPQHF. DNA of the CDR3: TGTGCCAGCAGCCATCAGGGGGAGCCCCAGCATTTT.

This clone was seen a handful of times. The chain joins TRBV7-6 to TRBJ1-6, with 11 bases fitting TRBD1. Germline assignment: CDR1 SGHVS and CDR2 FNYEAQ. V was clipped by 5 bases and J by 5 bases; unmatched bases: 8. The CDR3 runs to 17 residues. The CDR3 DNA reads as TGTGCCAGCAGCCCCCGGACAGGGGGCCCCAATAATTCACCCCTCCACTTT. Translating it yields CASSPRTGGPNNSPLHF.

The J gene is TRBJ2-5, the V gene TRBV19, with 8 bases aligning to TRBD1. With V trimmed by 8 bases and J by 7 bases, 9 bases remained unmatched. Germline V gene sequence: CDR1 LNHDA, CDR2 SQIVND (reference sequence). The CDR3 runs to 13 residues. In DNA form, the CDR3 reads TGTGCCAGTTCTTCAGACAGGGGAACGACCCAGTACTTC. This translates into CASSSDRGTTQYF.

A word on this clone: The sample carries other DNA sequences with the same CDR3. The rearrangement joins TRBV10-3 to TRBJ2-2; 11 positions agree with TRBD2. Looked up from germline, CDR1 is ENHRY and CDR2 is SYGVKD. The V gene end was trimmed by 6 bases and the J gene end by 5 bases; junction bases not matched to a gene: 5. The CDR3 length is 15 residues. The CDR3: CAIRKGTSGTGELFF. The CDR3 nucleotides are TGTGCCATCAGGAAGGGGACTAGCGGAACCGGGGAGCTGTTTTTT.

This chain uses TRBV6-1 with TRBJ1-2; 9 positions agree with TRBD1. CDR1 and CDR2 from the germline V gene are MNHNS and SASEGT. The V gene end was trimmed by 2 bases and the J gene end by 0 bases; junction bases not matched to a gene: 22. The CDR3 runs 22 residues. The chain's CDR3 is CASSERPGTGRGLHLTNYGYTF. CDR3 bases: TGTGCCAGCAGTGAACGACCTGGGACAGGGAGAGGACTACACCTCACTAACTATGGCTACACCTTC.

In nucleotides, the CDR3 is TGTGCCAGCAGCCCGGGGGGGCCTACCAGCAATCAGCCCCAGCATTTT. Translating it yields CASSPGGPTSNQPQHF. The chain couples TRBV7-9 to TRBJ1-5; a weak D match, TRBD1 (6 bases). V was shortened by 5 bases and J by 1 base, with 15 bases between the two germline ends. The CDR3 runs 16 residues. Per germline, CDR1 SEHNR and CDR2 FQNEAQ (reference sequence).

The chain combines TRBV19 with TRBJ2-3, with a weak D call TRBD2 (6 bases). Between the trimmed V and J ends, which lost 5 bases and 2 bases, there was a span of 17 bases. The CDR3 has 16 amino acids. Per germline, CDR1 LNHDA and CDR2 SQIVND (reference sequence). The CDR3 region has the DNA TGTGCCAGTAGTGGGAGGAGCAGAGTGTACACAGATACGCAGTATTTT. Amino acids: CASSGRSRVYTDTQYF.

The V and J genes are TRBV30 and TRBJ1-2, with 7 bases lining up with TRBD1. Per germline, CDR1 GTSNPN and CDR2 SVGIG (reference sequence). J gave up 7 bases and V 3 bases, and 5 bases lay outside the gene matches. The CDR3 spans 12 residues. The CDR3 is CAWRSGGGGYTF. The CDR3 DNA is TGTGCCTGGAGGTCAGGGGGTGGTGGCTACACCTTC. Combining the CDR3 with reference TRBV30 and TRBJ1-2 gives the whole variable domain SQTIHQWPATLVQPVGSPLSLECTVEGTSNPNLYWYRQAAGRGLQLLFYSVGIGQISSEVPQNLSASRPQDRQFILSSKKLLLSDSGFYLCAWRSGGGGYTFGSGTRLTVV.

This chain uses TRBV18 with TRBJ2-1, with D tentatively TRBD1 (5 bases). This CDR3 is 13 amino acids long. Germline V gives CDR1 KGHSH, CDR2 LQKENI. The ends were cut back, 3 bases at V and 8 bases at J, with 11 bases in the middle. CDR3 nucleotides: TGTGCCAGCTCACCGCTACAGGAAGATGAGCAGTTCTTC. This translates into CASSPLQEDEQFF. The full variable domain, with the rest looked up from reference TRBV18 and TRBJ2-1, is NAGVMQNPRHLVRRRGQEARLRCSPMKGHSHVYWYRQLPEEGLKFMVYLQKENIIDESGMPKERFSAEFPKEGPSILRIQQVVRGDSAAYFCASSPLQEDEQFFGPGTRLTVL.

The genes are TRBV12-3 or TRBV12-4 and TRBJ1-2; D is unresolved. This CDR3 has 12 amino acids. The ends were cut back, 6 bases at V and 2 bases at J, with 7 bases in the middle. The CDR3 spells CASSPVNYGYTF. For the CDR3, the DNA is TGTGCCAGCAGCCCCGTCAACTATGGCTACACCTTC.

In this sample, this clone turned up once. This chain links TRBV7-9 with TRBJ1-1; D unresolved. Germline V gives CDR1 SEHNR, CDR2 FQNEAQ (reference sequence). The CDR3 totals 16 residues. Trimming left V 6 bases short and J 0 bases short, with 17 bases between. This CDR3 reads CASSSPLRVLNTEAFF. CDR3 coding DNA: TGTGCCAGCAGTTCGCCTCTCCGGGTTTTGAACACTGAAGCTTTCTTT.

This clone appeared a few times. The chain has TRBV10-3 and TRBJ2-7, with 11 bases aligning to TRBD2. The CDR3 loop spans 14 amino acids. CDR1 is ENHRY and CDR2 is SYGVKD in the germline V gene. V dropped 6 bases and J dropped 3; count of bases not matched to a gene: 4. CDR3 region: CAIRSLAGGYEQYF. CDR3 bases: TGTGCCATCAGAAGTCTAGCGGGGGGCTACGAGCAGTACTTC.

This chain joins TRBV5-4 and TRBJ2-3, with 10 bases that match TRBD2. Germline CDR1 SGHNT, CDR2 YYREEE (reference sequence). The ends lost 2 bases at V and 0 bases at J; junction bases unmatched: 0. CDR3 length: 15 residues. The CDR3 spells CASSLLAGSTDTQYF. The DNA of the CDR3 is TGTGCCAGCAGCTTACTAGCGGGGAGCACAGATACGCAGTATTTT.

This chain connects TRBV3-1 (or the pseudogene TRBV3-2) to TRBJ2-2; the D gene is possibly TRBD2 (6 bases). From germline, CDR1 is LGHDT and CDR2 YNNKEL (reference sequence). CDR3 length: 16 amino acids. V gave up 4 bases and J gave up 0 bases, with 12 bases separating them. In DNA, the CDR3 is TGTGCCAGCAGCCCTACCCGGGGGACGAACACCGGGGAGCTGTTTTTT. As protein: CASSPTRGTNTGELFF.

The CDR3 nucleotides read TGTGCCAGCAGAGGAAGGGTGGAGGGGGCTTTCTTT. Amino acid sequence: CASRGRVEGAFF. The chain links TRBV28 to TRBJ1-1; weak D call: TRBD1 (5 bases). CDR3 length equals 12 residues. Germline CDR1 MDHEN, CDR2 SYDVKM. Trimming removed 6 bases from V and 11 bases from J, with 16 bases in between. Full variable domain (rest looked up from reference TRBV28 and TRBJ1-1): DVKVTQSSRYLVKRTGEKVFLECVQDMDHENMFWYRQDPGLGLRLIYFSYDVKMKEKGDIPEGYSVSREKKERFSLILESASTNQTSMYLCASRGRVEGAFFGQGTRLTVV.

The chain is built from TRBV19 and TRBJ1-1; 10 bases fit TRBD1. The CDR3 contains 15 residues. V lost 3 bases, J lost 0 bases, and 1 base stayed unmatched. The germline CDR1 and CDR2 sequences are LNHDA and SQIVND (reference sequence). CDR3 region: CASSMTGGLNTEAFF. The CDR3 region has the DNA TGTGCCAGTAGTATGACAGGGGGCCTGAACACTGAAGCTTTCTTT.

The rearrangement links TRBV24-1 to TRBJ2-3, with 9 bases lining up with TRBD2. Per the germline V gene, CDR1 is KGHDR and CDR2 is SFDVKD. The CDR3 covers 17 residues. V dropped 4 bases and J dropped 3; count of bases not matched to a gene: 10. The chain's CDR3 is CATSEPDSGSWTDTQYF. DNA for the CDR3: TGTGCCACCAGTGAGCCCGATAGCGGGAGTTGGACAGATACGCAGTATTTT.

The V call is TRBV6-1, the J call TRBJ2-7; TRBD1 is a possible D gene (6 bases). The CDR3 has 16 amino acids. V lost 1 base and J lost 0, with 13 bases in between. Germline V gives CDR1 MNHNS, CDR2 SASEGT. The CDR3 protein is CASSEGEGHPSYEQYF. CDR3 nucleotides: TGTGCCAGCAGTGAAGGAGAGGGACACCCCTCCTACGAGCAGTACTTC.

This chain uses TRBV10-3 with TRBJ1-1, with D perhaps matching TRBD1 (5 bases). The CDR3 has 15 residues. The germline V gene has CDR1 ENHRY and CDR2 SYGVKD. V lost 3 bases and J 0 bases, leaving 11 bases between the germline ends. The chain's CDR3 is CAISDPTVMNTEAFF. CDR3 nucleotides: TGTGCCATCAGTGACCCGACAGTTATGAACACTGAAGCTTTCTTT.

The V and J genes are TRBV11-2 and TRBJ1-1; D unclear. V gave up 4 bases and J gave up 3 bases, with 9 bases separating them. This CDR3 has 13 residues. Germline-derived CDR1 and CDR2 are SGHAT and FQNNGV. CDR3 region: CASSSDFYTEAFF. DNA of the CDR3: TGTGCCAGCAGCTCGGACTTCTACACTGAAGCTTTCTTT.

On this clone itself: The sample holds other DNA sequences that translate to the same CDR3. The V call is TRBV9, the J call TRBJ2-1; D call uncertain. V lost 2 bases to trimming and J lost 0 bases, with 9 bases between them. The CDR3 is 15 amino acids. Germline V gene data show CDR1 as SGDLS and CDR2 as YYNGEE. The CDR3: CASSVVGSSYNEQFF. The CDR3 region has the DNA TGTGCCAGCAGCGTCGTGGGCAGCTCCTACAATGAGCAGTTCTTC. Full variable domain (missing parts from reference TRBV9 and TRBJ2-1): DSGVTQTPKHLITATGQRVTLRCSPRSGDLSVYWYQQSLDQGLQFLIQYYNGEERAKGNILERFSAQQFPDLHSELNLSSLELGDSALYFCASSVVGSSYNEQFFGPGTRLTVL.

V usage is TRBV7-2 and J usage is TRBJ2-7; D not certain. The germline gives CDR1 SGHTA, CDR2 FQGNSA. Trimming removed 2 bases at V and 4 bases at J, with 15 bases between. The CDR3 is made up of 15 amino acids. This chain's CDR3 is CASSLSHDGSYEQYF. DNA of the CDR3: TGTGCCAGCAGCTTAAGTCACGACGGGTCGTACGAGCAGTACTTC.

The gene calls are TRBV24-1 and TRBJ2-1; 8 positions agree with TRBD1. Germline lookup yields CDR1 KGHDR and CDR2 SFDVKD. The J segment lost 7 bases and the V segment lost 4 bases, leaving 5 bases of the junction unmatched. The CDR3 loop spans 14 amino acids. Here the CDR3 DNA reads TGTGCCACCAGTGACCGGGACAGGACAAATGAGCAGTTCTTC. Its translation: CATSDRDRTNEQFF.

The gene calls are TRBV11-3 and TRBJ2-5; D is ambiguous. Germline CDR1 reads SGHNT; CDR2 reads YENEEA. V lost 1 base, J lost 3 bases, and 6 bases lay in between. The CDR3 has 13 amino acids. In DNA form, the CDR3 reads TGTGCCAGCAGCTTAGTTCGAGAAGAGACCCAGTACTTC. Translation: CASSLVREETQYF.

This clone was recorded only once. The chain combines TRBV6-1 with TRBJ1-2, with D perhaps TRBD1 (5 bases). Trimming stripped 3 bases from V and 7 bases from J, with 12 bases between. The germline V gene encodes CDR1 MNHNS and CDR2 SASEGT. The CDR3 contains 13 residues. CDR3 nucleotide sequence: TGTGCCAGCAGTGAGGACGGGACTTTTGGCTACACCTTC. This encodes CASSEDGTFGYTF.

The genes are TRBV5-4 and TRBJ2-5, with a possible D match to TRBD1 (6 bases). The length of the CDR3 is 15 residues. Germline V gene sequence: CDR1 SGHNT, CDR2 YYREEE (reference sequence). V dropped 0 bases and J dropped 3 bases, with 12 bases sitting between them. The CDR3 region is CASSLAPSGEETQYF. The CDR3 nucleotides read TGTGCCAGCAGCTTGGCGCCTTCAGGGGAAGAGACCCAGTACTTC.

The CDR3 DNA sequence: TGTGCCAGCAGCCAAGAGGGCAGGGGTGTAGCTAATGAAAAACTGTTTTTT. Translated: CASSQEGRGVANEKLFF. The V and J genes are TRBV4-2 and TRBJ1-4; tentatively, D is TRBD1 (6 bases). There are 17 residues in the CDR3. Germline loops: CDR1 LGHNA, CDR2 YNFKEQ. Trimming left V 0 bases short and J 3 bases short, with 14 bases between.

This rearrangement joins TRBV27 to TRBJ2-7; 8 nucleotides line up with TRBD2. Trimming took 2 bases from V and 8 from J; bases not matched to a gene: 8. CDR3 length equals 14 residues. The V gene's germline CDR1 is MNHEY and CDR2 SMNVEV (reference sequence). In nucleotides, the CDR3 is TGTGCCAGCAGTTTACCAACGGGAGGGGCGAAGCAGTACTTC. This codes for CASSLPTGGAKQYF.

V is TRBV6-5 and J is TRBJ1-2; 9 bases agree with TRBD1. There are 14 residues in the CDR3. The trim removed 4 bases at V and 7 bases at J, leaving 7 bases unmatched. Germline CDR1 reads MNHEY; CDR2 reads SVGAGI. The CDR3 region is CASSSTTGGPGYTF. The DNA of the CDR3 is TGTGCCAGCAGTTCCACTACAGGGGGCCCTGGCTACACCTTC.

The chain links TRBV18 to TRBJ1-1, with 7 bases fitting TRBD1. CDR3 length: 15 residues. Germline assignment: CDR1 KGHSH and CDR2 LQKENI. The ends lost 3 bases at V and 3 bases at J; junction bases unmatched: 7. CDR3 residues: CASSPETGTHTEAFF. CDR3 nucleotides: TGTGCCAGCTCACCCGAGACAGGGACTCACACTGAAGCTTTCTTT.

In this sample, this clone turned up once. The CDR3 is CASSLEALALNEQYF. The CDR3 DNA follows: TGTGCCAGCAGCTTAGAAGCCCTAGCCTTAAACGAGCAGTACTTC. The J gene is TRBJ2-7, the V gene TRBV7-8; TRBD2 is a possible D gene (5 bases). The germline V gene has CDR1 SGHVS and CDR2 FQNEAQ. The CDR3 runs to 15 residues. Trimming stripped 1 base from V and 5 bases from J, with 15 bases between.

This clone has just one count. V and J are TRBV28 and TRBJ1-2; D ambiguous. Germline CDR1 and CDR2: MDHEN and SYDVKM. The germline V and J ends were trimmed by 3 bases and 4 bases, with 6 bases remaining between them. The CDR3 loop spans 12 amino acids. The CDR3: CASSFYLYGYTF. As DNA, the CDR3 is TGTGCCAGCAGTTTCTACCTCTATGGCTACACCTTC.